This T cell receptor (beta chain) emerged from a study of identical twins. Whole-study results and caveats: Instead of following the same donors, the conclusions were based on cross-sectional statistical analysis. There was more out-of-frame TCR alpha sharing in monozygotic twins than models estimated.

Details on this clonotype: Its antigen is still unknown.

V was clipped by 5 bases and J by 2 bases; unmatched bases: 12. The germline CDR1 and CDR2 sequences are DFQATT and SNEGSKA (reference sequence). The CDR3 runs to 16 residues. TCRdb called the 5' RACE reads again in MiXCR, with one record for every CDR3 protein. The sample lists 550,000 to 700,000 distinct CDR3 sequences, 21% occurring once. The sample was also linked to a second study, of T cells expressing NK-cell markers. From that paper: Seropositivity for HCMV was found in seven of the eight sequenced donors, with one seronegative.

The sequenced sample consisted of PBMCs. The gene calls are TRBV20-1 and TRBJ1-5; 7 positions match TRBD1. This sequence was found in a young woman in good health. The CDR3 nucleotides read TGCAGTGCTTTACAAAACAGGGGTGTTGGCAATCAGCCCCAGCATTTT. It translates to CSALQNRGVGNQPQHF.